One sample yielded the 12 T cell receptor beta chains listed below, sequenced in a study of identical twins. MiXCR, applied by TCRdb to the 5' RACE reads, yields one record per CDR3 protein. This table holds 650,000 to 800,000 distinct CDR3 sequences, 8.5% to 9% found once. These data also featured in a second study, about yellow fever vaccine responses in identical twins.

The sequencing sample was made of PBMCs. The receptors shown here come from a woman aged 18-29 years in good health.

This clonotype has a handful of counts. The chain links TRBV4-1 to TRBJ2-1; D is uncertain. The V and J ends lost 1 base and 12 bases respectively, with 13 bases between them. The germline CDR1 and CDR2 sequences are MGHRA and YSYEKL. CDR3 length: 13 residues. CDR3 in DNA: TGCGCCAGCAGCCAAGCGAGAGCCCCCGGGCAGTTCTTC. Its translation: CASSQARAPGQFF.

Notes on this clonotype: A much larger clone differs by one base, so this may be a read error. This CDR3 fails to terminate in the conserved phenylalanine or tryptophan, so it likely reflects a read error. This CDR3 is CASSLAPSGGAKRNEQFL. CDR3 bases: TGCGCCAGCAGCTTGGCCCCTAGCGGGGGGGCCAAAAGGAATGAGCAGTTCCTC. V is TRBV5-1 and J is TRBJ2-1; TRBD2 aligns across 12 bases. V lost 0 bases, J lost 7 bases, and 11 bases stayed unmatched. The CDR3 is made up of 18 amino acids. Germline V gene data show CDR1 as SGHRS and CDR2 as YFSETQ.

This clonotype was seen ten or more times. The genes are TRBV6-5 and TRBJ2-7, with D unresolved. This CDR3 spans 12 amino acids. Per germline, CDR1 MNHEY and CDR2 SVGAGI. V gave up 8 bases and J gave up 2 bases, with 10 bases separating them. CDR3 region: CASADGAYEQYF. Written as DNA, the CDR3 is TGTGCCAGCGCGGACGGAGCCTACGAGCAGTACTTC.

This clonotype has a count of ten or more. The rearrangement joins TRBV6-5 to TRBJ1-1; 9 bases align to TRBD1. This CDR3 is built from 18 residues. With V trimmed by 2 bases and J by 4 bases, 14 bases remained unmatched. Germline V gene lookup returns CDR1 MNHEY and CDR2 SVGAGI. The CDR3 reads CASSYNTVDRGRFTEAFF. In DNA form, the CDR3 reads TGTGCCAGCAGTTACAATACTGTGGACAGGGGTCGGTTCACTGAAGCTTTCTTT.

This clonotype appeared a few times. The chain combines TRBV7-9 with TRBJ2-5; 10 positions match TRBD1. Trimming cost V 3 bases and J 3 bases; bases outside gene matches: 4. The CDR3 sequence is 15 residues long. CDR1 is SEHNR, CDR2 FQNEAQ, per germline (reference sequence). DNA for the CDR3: TGTGCCAGCAGCTTCATAGGACAGGGGGAAGAGACCCAGTACTTC. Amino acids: CASSFIGQGEETQYF.

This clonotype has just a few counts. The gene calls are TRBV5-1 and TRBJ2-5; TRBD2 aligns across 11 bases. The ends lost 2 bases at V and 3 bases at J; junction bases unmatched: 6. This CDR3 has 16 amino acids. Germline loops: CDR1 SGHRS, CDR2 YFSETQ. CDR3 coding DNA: TGCGCCAGCAGCTTAGGACTAGCGGGCCTCAAAGAGACCCAGTACTTC. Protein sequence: CASSLGLAGLKETQYF.

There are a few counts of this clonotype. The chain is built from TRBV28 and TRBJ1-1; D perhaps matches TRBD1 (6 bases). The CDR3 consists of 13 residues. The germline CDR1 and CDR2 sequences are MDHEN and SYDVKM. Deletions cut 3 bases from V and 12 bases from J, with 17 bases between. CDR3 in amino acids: CASSFPGDEKTFF. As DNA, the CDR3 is TGTGCCAGCAGTTTTCCAGGGGACGAAAAGACTTTCTTT.

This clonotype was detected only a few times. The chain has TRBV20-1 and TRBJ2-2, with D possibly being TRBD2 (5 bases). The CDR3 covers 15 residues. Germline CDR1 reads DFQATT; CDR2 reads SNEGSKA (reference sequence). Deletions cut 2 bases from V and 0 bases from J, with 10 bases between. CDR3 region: CSARREDSNTGELFF. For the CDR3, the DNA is TGCAGTGCTAGACGGGAAGACTCGAACACCGGGGAGCTGTTTTTT.

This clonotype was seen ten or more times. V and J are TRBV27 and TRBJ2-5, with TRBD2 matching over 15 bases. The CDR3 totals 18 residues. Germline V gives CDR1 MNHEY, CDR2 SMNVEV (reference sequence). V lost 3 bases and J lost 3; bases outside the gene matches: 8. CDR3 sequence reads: CASSFTRGLAGGKETQYF. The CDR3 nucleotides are TGTGCCAGCAGTTTTACGCGGGGACTAGCGGGGGGAAAAGAGACCCAGTACTTC.

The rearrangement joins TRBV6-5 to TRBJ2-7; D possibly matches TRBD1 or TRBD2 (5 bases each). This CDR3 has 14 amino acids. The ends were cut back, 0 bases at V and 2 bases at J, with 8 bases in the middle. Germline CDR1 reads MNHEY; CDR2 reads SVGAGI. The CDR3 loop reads CASSYSWGTYEQYF. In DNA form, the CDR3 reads TGTGCCAGCAGTTACTCGTGGGGGACCTACGAGCAGTACTTC.

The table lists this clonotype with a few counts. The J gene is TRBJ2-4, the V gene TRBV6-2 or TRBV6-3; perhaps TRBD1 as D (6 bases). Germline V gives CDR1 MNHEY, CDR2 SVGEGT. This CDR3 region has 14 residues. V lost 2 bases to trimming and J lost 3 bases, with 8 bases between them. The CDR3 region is CASSYTGYKNIQYF. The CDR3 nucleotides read TGTGCCAGCAGTTACACAGGGTACAAAAACATTCAGTACTTC.

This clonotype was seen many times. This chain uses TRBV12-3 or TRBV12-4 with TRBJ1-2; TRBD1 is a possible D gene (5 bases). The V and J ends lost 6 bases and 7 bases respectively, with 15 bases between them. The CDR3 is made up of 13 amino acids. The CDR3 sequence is CASSPREGAGYTF. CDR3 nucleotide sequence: TGTGCCAGCAGCCCCCGGGAAGGGGCTGGCTACACCTTC.